The clone carrying this T cell receptor beta chain came up many times. This sample is drawn from a study of early T cells in non-severe SARS-CoV-2 infection. Unique molecular identifier tags were affixed to discrete cDNA molecules. TCRdb re-analysed the 5' RACE reads in MiXCR, keeping a single row per CDR3 protein. The sample holds 30,000 to 35,000 distinct CDR3 sequences, over 6% seen once. The ends were cut back, 0 bases at V and 4 bases at J, with 11 bases in the middle. Germline assignment: CDR1 SGHRS and CDR2 YFSETQ. This CDR3 contains 16 residues. This chain links TRBV5-1 with TRBJ2-6; the D gene is possibly TRBD2 (5 bases). The receptor comes from an adult who was a healthcare worker with PCR-confirmed SARS-CoV-2 infection or an uninfected control (not recorded which). Sample: whole blood, taken at baseline. Here the CDR3 reads CASSLGWGVGANVLTF. CDR3 nucleotide sequence: TGCGCCAGCAGCTTGGGGTGGGGAGTCGGGGCCAACGTCCTGACTTTC.